One and the same sample provided the 9 T cell receptor beta chains below, sequenced in a study of cytomegalovirus exposure and HLA in healthy donors. Amplification used 60 Vbeta primers and 13 Jbeta primers. Sequenced by immunoSEQ multiplex PCR; TCRdb stores in-frame clones only, minus some. The table for this sample gives around 40,000 clones. The sequenced sample consisted of PBMCs. The receptors originated from a man younger than 45 in good health and CMV-seronegative.

The V gene is TRBV28, the J gene TRBJ2-1; TRBD1 agrees at 11 bases. The germline V gene has CDR1 MDHEN and CDR2 SYDVKM. This CDR3 is 15 amino acids long. Unmatched junction bases numbered 0, after V lost 4 bases and J lost 1 base. As DNA, the CDR3 is TGTGCCAGCAGTTGGGACAGGGGGTCCTACAATGAGCAGTTCTTC. Translated: CASSWDRGSYNEQFF.

The chain recombines TRBV5-6 with TRBJ2-7; D unresolved. Trimming took 4 bases from V and 0 from J, leaving 2 bases between them. CDR3 size: 11 residues. Germline values: CDR1 SGHDT, CDR2 YYEEEE. The CDR3 spells CASSHSYEQYF. The CDR3 region has the DNA TGTGCCAGCAGCCACTCCTACGAGCAGTACTTC.

The V and J genes are TRBV6-5 and TRBJ1-3; D gene unclear. Germline assignment: CDR1 MNHEY and CDR2 SVGAGI. Trimming left V 2 bases short and J 0 bases short, with 8 bases between. The CDR3 extends over 15 amino acids. The CDR3 loop is CASSYTGSSGNTIYF. The CDR3 nucleotides are TGTGCCAGCAGTTACACGGGGAGCTCTGGAAACACCATATATTTT.

This chain uses TRBV5-4 with TRBJ2-7; D remains ambiguous. CDR3 length equals 12 residues. The V end was cut by 1 base, the J end by 4 bases, with 6 bases between. Germline V gene sequence: CDR1 SGHNT, CDR2 YYREEE (reference sequence). The CDR3: CASSLSEYEQYF. CDR3 coding DNA: TGTGCCAGCAGCTTGAGCGAATACGAGCAGTACTTC.

V is TRBV19 and J is TRBJ2-3; 7 bases line up with TRBD1. Germline CDR1 is LNHDA and CDR2 is SQIVND (reference sequence). V gave up 4 bases and J gave up 6 bases; unmatched junction bases: 4. The CDR3 extends over 13 amino acids. CDR3 in DNA: TGTGCCAGTAGTAGCACAGGGGACGATACGCAGTATTTT. Translated: CASSSTGDDTQYF.

This rearrangement joins TRBV4-2 to TRBJ2-5; the match to TRBD1 covers 7 bases. V lost 3 bases, J lost 2 bases, and 0 bases stayed unmatched. CDR1 is LGHNA and CDR2 is YNFKEQ in the germline V gene. CDR3 length: 13 residues. CDR3 region: CASSHRGQETQYF. The CDR3 nucleotides read TGTGCCAGCAGCCACAGGGGGCAAGAGACCCAGTACTTC.

Comment on this clone: An end of the junction does not agree with germline; a read error may underlie this. The V gene is TRBV7-6, the J gene TRBJ2-5; 8 bases are shared with TRBD2. The CDR3 consists of 14 residues. CDR1 and CDR2 (germline): SGHVS, FNYEAQ. The CDR3 sequence: CASSGAGGQENQYF. As DNA, the CDR3 is TGTGCCAGCAGCGGGGCGGGGGGACAAGAGAACCAGTACTTC.

The rearrangement links TRBV12-2 to TRBJ1-2. TRBV12-2 is annotated as a pseudogene. The CDR3 covers 14 residues. CDR3 residues: CASRSKRPGNGYTF. CDR3 bases: TGTGCAAGTCGCTCCAAACGCCCCGGGAATGGCTACACCTTC.

The V and J genes are TRBV7-2 and TRBJ2-1; 12 bases match TRBD2. The CDR3 contains 17 residues. In germline, CDR1 is SGHTA, CDR2 FQGNSA. V gave up 1 base and J gave up 7 bases; unmatched junction bases: 8. CDR3 in amino acids: CASSLVGLAGGRNEQFF. For the CDR3, the DNA is TGTGCCAGCAGCTTAGTGGGGCTAGCGGGGGGGCGGAATGAGCAGTTCTTC.